Each of the 23 T cell receptor beta chains below was sequenced from the same sample in a study of T cell changes during pregnancy in multiple sclerosis (dated by TCRdb to about 2019). The protocol used for the library was the immunoSEQ multiplex PCR assay. Here the immuneACCESS table is served through TCRdb, limited to in-frame sequences with V and J called. Missing clones are a known gap in these copies; in checked studies unresolved V genes cover under half, and the rest lacks a known reason. The sample table contains approximately 65,000 clones; only one count was recorded for roughly 89% of them. The ten largest clones take up approximately 1.5% of the sample. The source material was peripheral blood, sampled in the third trimester of pregnancy. These receptors all come from a female donor in good health, enrolled as a control in a pregnancy study.

This chain uses TRBV13 with TRBJ1-5, with a weak D call TRBD1 (6 bases). This CDR3 region has 14 residues. V lost 6 bases and J lost 2, with 11 bases in between. Germline CDR1 and CDR2: PRHDT and FYEKMQ (reference sequence). The CDR3 loop is CASSLRQGNQPQHF. The CDR3 DNA follows: TGTGCCAGCAGTCTTAGACAGGGCAATCAGCCCCAGCATTTT.

For the CDR3, the DNA is TGTGCCAGCAGGGACAAGGGGGCGATGAACACTGAAGCTTTCTTT. It is translated as CASRDKGAMNTEAFF. The chain has TRBV5-5 and TRBJ1-1; TRBD1 matches at 7 bases. Per the germline V gene, CDR1 is SGHKS and CDR2 is YYEKEE (reference sequence). The CDR3 is 15 residues long. V lost 5 bases to trimming and J lost 0 bases; unmatched junction nucleotides: 7.

This chain links TRBV5-1 with TRBJ2-3; possible D gene TRBD2, 5 bases. V was trimmed by 0 bases and J by 0 bases, leaving 5 bases between them. The germline V gene encodes CDR1 SGHRS and CDR2 YFSETQ. This CDR3 spans 14 amino acids. CDR3 protein: CASSLGGSTDTQYF. CDR3 coding DNA: TGCGCCAGCAGCTTGGGAGGGAGCACAGATACGCAGTATTTT. Variable domain in full (rest from reference TRBV5-1 and TRBJ2-3): KAGVTQTPRYLIKTRGQQVTLSCSPISGHRSVSWYQQTPGQGLQFLFEYFSETQRNKGNFPGRFSGRQFSNSRSEMNVSTLELGDSALYLCASSLGGSTDTQYFGPGTRLTVL.

This clone was observed a handful of times. The V gene is TRBV28, the J gene TRBJ1-6; no definite D call. Germline values: CDR1 MDHEN, CDR2 SYDVKM. Trimming shortened V by 3 bases and J by 9 bases, and 6 bases separated the two germline ends. The CDR3 runs 12 residues. The CDR3 nucleotides read TGTGCCAGCAGTTTTCTCCTTTCACCCCTCCACTTT. Residues: CASSFLLSPLHF.

This clone was recorded once. V gene TRBV15 combines with J gene TRBJ1-1; weak D call: TRBD1 (5 bases). V was pared by 5 bases and J by 7 bases, with 11 bases between. The CDR3 runs 12 residues. Germline CDR1 reads LNHNV; CDR2 reads YYDKDF (reference sequence). CDR3 amino acids: CATSGALGEAFF. The CDR3 coding sequence is TGTGCCACCAGCGGGGCTCTGGGTGAAGCTTTCTTT. Variable domain in full (rest from reference TRBV15 and TRBJ1-1): DAMVIQNPRYQVTQFGKPVTLSCSQTLNHNVMYWYQQKSSQAPKLLFHYYDKDFNNEADTPDNFQSRRPNTSFCFLDIRSPGLGDTAMYLCATSGALGEAFFGQGTRLTVV.

The gene calls are TRBV5-1 and TRBJ2-5, with 9 bases matching TRBD2. This CDR3 contains 14 residues. V lost 3 bases and J lost 2; bases outside the gene matches: 2. CDR1 and CDR2 (germline): SGHRS, YFSETQ. The DNA of the CDR3 is TGCGCCAGCAGCTCGACTAGCGGTCAAGAGACCCAGTACTTC. Residues: CASSSTSGQETQYF.

The chain employs TRBV4-1 and TRBJ1-1; TRBD1 matches 7 bases. Germline V gene data show CDR1 as MGHRA and CDR2 as YSYEKL. The CDR3 is 16 amino acids. The ends lost 5 bases at V and 1 base at J; junction bases unmatched: 10. The CDR3 bases are TGCGCCAGCAGCGCCTCCCAACAGGGGAAGAACACTGAAGCTTTCTTT. Translating it yields CASSASQQGKNTEAFF.

This chain joins TRBV27 and TRBJ2-1; D is unresolved. The CDR3 is 11 amino acids. V gave up 3 bases and J gave up 9 bases, with 6 bases separating them. The germline V gene encodes CDR1 MNHEY and CDR2 SMNVEV (reference sequence). In nucleotides, the CDR3 is TGTGCCAGCAGTTTCGAGGCTGAGCAGTTCTTC. Its translation: CASSFEAEQFF.

The chain employs TRBV5-4 and TRBJ2-1; D call uncertain. In germline, CDR1 is SGHNT, CDR2 YYREEE (reference sequence). The V and J ends lost 0 bases and 7 bases respectively, with 11 bases between them. This CDR3 spans 14 amino acids. The CDR3 DNA sequence: TGTGCCAGCAGCTTGGGGTGGAAACTAAATGAGCAGTTCTTC. It encodes CASSLGWKLNEQFF.

This chain uses TRBV4-3 with TRBJ1-3; D is uncertain. CDR1 is LGHNA and CDR2 is YSLEER in the germline V gene. The CDR3 is 15 amino acids. Trimming took 4 bases from V and 3 from J, leaving 13 bases between them. The CDR3 DNA sequence: TGCGCCAGCAGCCGTTCTACCTTCGGTGGAAACACCATATATTTT. The encoded protein is CASSRSTFGGNTIYF.

The chain employs TRBV9 and TRBJ2-6; 7 bases align to TRBD1. This CDR3 comprises 17 residues. J was trimmed by 0 bases and V by 3 bases; bases with no gene match: 6. Per germline, CDR1 SGDLS and CDR2 YYNGEE. CDR3: CASSDRDSFSGANVLTF. CDR3 DNA sequence: TGTGCCAGCAGCGACCGGGACAGCTTCTCTGGGGCCAACGTCCTGACTTTC.

This chain uses TRBV6-5 with TRBJ2-3; 7 bases match TRBD2. Unmatched junction bases numbered 3, after V lost 6 bases and J lost 0 bases. This CDR3 region has 14 residues. The germline gives CDR1 MNHEY, CDR2 SVGAGI. The CDR3 sequence: CASRTSVSTDTQYF. The CDR3 nucleotides read TGTGCCAGCAGAACTAGCGTTAGCACAGATACGCAGTATTTT.

The rearrangement links TRBV6-6 to TRBJ2-5, with D maybe TRBD2 (6 bases). CDR3 size: 13 residues. Germline loops: CDR1 MNHNY, CDR2 SVGAGI (reference sequence). Trimming cost V 6 bases and J 1 base, with 9 bases left between them. CDR3 loop: CASSWDFQETQYF. The CDR3 nucleotides read TGTGCCAGCAGCTGGGACTTCCAAGAGACCCAGTACTTC.

The chain carries TRBV4-2 and TRBJ2-6, with 7 positions matching TRBD2. CDR3 size: 17 residues. Germline V CDR1 and CDR2: LGHNA, YNFKEQ. Germline trimming cut 1 base from V and 1 base from J; bases unmatched to any gene: 4. In DNA form, the CDR3 reads TGTGCCAGCAGCCAAGCGGGGGGTAATTCTGGGGCCAACGTCCTGACTTTC. It is translated as CASSQAGGNSGANVLTF.

The rearrangement uses TRBV20-1 and TRBJ2-4; D possibly corresponds to TRBD1 (6 bases). The CDR3 has 11 residues. Per the germline V gene, CDR1 is DFQATT and CDR2 is SNEGSKA (reference sequence). Trimming shortened V by 4 bases and J by 6 bases, and 7 bases separated the two germline ends. The CDR3 nucleotides read TGCAGTGCTACAGGGGTAAACATTCAGTACTTC. Translated: CSATGVNIQYF.

V gene TRBV9 combines with J gene TRBJ1-2, with 10 bases fitting TRBD1. The junction had 15 bases not matched to a gene; V was cut back by 4 bases and J by 3 bases. Germline CDR1 SGDLS, CDR2 YYNGEE. The CDR3 spans 18 residues. The DNA of the CDR3 is TGTGCCAGCAGCAACCCCCGGGACAGGGGATCTAATTACTATGGCTACACCTTC. Translating gives CASSNPRDRGSNYYGYTF.

The gene calls are TRBV9 and TRBJ2-5; a weak D match, TRBD1 (5 bases). There are 13 residues in the CDR3. Germline CDR1 and CDR2: SGDLS and YYNGEE. Trimming took 0 bases from V and 2 from J, leaving 5 bases between them. The DNA of the CDR3 is TGTGCCAGCAGCGTAGACAGGCAAGAGACCCAGTACTTC. Protein product: CASSVDRQETQYF.

J is TRBJ2-2 and V is TRBV4-3; TRBD2 is a possible D gene (6 bases). CDR3 length: 17 amino acids. Germline-derived CDR1 and CDR2 are LGHNA and YSLEER. Trimming removed 1 base from V and 6 bases from J, with 18 bases in between. The DNA of the CDR3 is TGCGCCAGCAGCCAAGCACACCGGGGGAGGTGGTCCGGGGAGCTGTTTTTT. This sequence encodes CASSQAHRGRWSGELFF.

The chain links TRBV5-6 to TRBJ2-5; TRBD2 might be the D (6 bases). The V end was cut by 4 bases, the J end by 4 bases, with 20 bases between. This CDR3 is built from 16 residues. Germline lookup yields CDR1 SGHDT and CDR2 YYEEEE. CDR3 DNA sequence: TGTGCCAGCAGCGCGGGGTTCCAGGGTGGGGGAGAGACCCAGTACTTC. It codes for CASSAGFQGGGETQYF.

Written as DNA, the CDR3 is TGTGCCAGCAGCCTCCAGTCCGGGACAGGGGTTACCGGGGAGCTGTTTTTT. Translating gives CASSLQSGTGVTGELFF. The chain links TRBV7-6 to TRBJ2-2; TRBD1 aligns across 10 bases. Trimming cost V 5 bases and J 5 bases; bases outside gene matches: 11. CDR1 is SGHVS and CDR2 is FNYEAQ in the germline V gene. CDR3 size: 17 residues.

This chain links TRBV7-2 with TRBJ2-5, with a tentative D call TRBD1 (5 bases). This CDR3 spans 13 amino acids. Trimming left V 7 bases short and J 4 bases short, with 13 bases between. Per germline, CDR1 SGHTA and CDR2 FQGNSA. The CDR3 bases are TGTGCCAGCAATCCTCAGGGCCGAGAGACCCAGTACTTC. Encoded protein: CASNPQGRETQYF.

The chain couples TRBV30 to TRBJ2-1; maybe TRBD2 (6 bases). V was pared by 0 bases and J by 9 bases, with 9 bases between. The CDR3 consists of 12 residues. Germline lookup yields CDR1 GTSNPN and CDR2 SVGIG (reference sequence). DNA of the CDR3: TGTGCCTGGAGTGTTCGGGGGACTGAGCAGTTCTTC. It is translated as CAWSVRGTEQFF.

As to this clone: A read error may produce the germline difference seen at one junction end. The chain carries TRBV5-8 and TRBJ1-5; TRBD1 might be the D (5 bases). This CDR3 contains 9 residues. Germline CDR1 is SGHTS and CDR2 is YDEGEE. The chain's CDR3 is CASSLSGDF. DNA of the CDR3: TGTGCCAGCAGCTTATCGGGGGATTTT.